The 27 T cell receptor beta chains presented below share a single source sample, sequenced in a study of blood T cells in healthy people across ages. For the second PCR, which ran for roughly 7 to 11 cycles, a sample-barcoded 5' primer and a J-beta primer mix were used. TCRdb re-derived calls from the 5' RACE reads in MiXCR, one entry per CDR3 protein. The table lists roughly 1,000,000 distinct CDR3 sequences, about 23% of them singletons. These data were also filed under a second study, of T cells of mothers and their children.

Material for sequencing was blood. Receptors originate from a girl under 10 years old in good health.

The rearrangement joins TRBV7-8 to TRBJ2-3; 7 nucleotides line up with TRBD2. V shed 5 bases, J shed 2 bases, and the junction held 7 bases outside the gene matches. Looked up from germline, CDR1 is SGHVS and CDR2 is FQNEAQ. The CDR3 covers 15 residues. CDR3 protein: CASSGSGVNTDTQYF. The CDR3 nucleotides read TGTGCCAGCAGCGGAAGCGGGGTAAACACAGATACGCAGTATTTT.

The sample holds a few counts of this clonotype. The chain joins TRBV6-5 to TRBJ1-1, with 10 bases fitting TRBD1. CDR1 and CDR2 from the germline V gene are MNHEY and SVGAGI. The V segment lost 6 bases and the J segment 3 bases; nucleotides outside the gene matches: 7. There are 15 residues in the CDR3. The CDR3 bases are TGTGCCAGCAGCCACGGGGGGACAGGGGACACTGAAGCTTTCTTT. It yields the protein CASSHGGTGDTEAFF.

This clonotype was counted a few times. The rearrangement links TRBV7-9 to TRBJ2-3; D remains ambiguous. Trimming stripped 1 base from V and 6 bases from J, with 14 bases between. Germline CDR1 is SEHNR and CDR2 is FQNEAQ (reference sequence). The CDR3 contains 15 residues. The CDR3 spells CASSLVPVSFDTQYF. CDR3 DNA: TGTGCCAGCAGCTTAGTACCCGTAAGTTTTGATACGCAGTATTTT.

The chain couples TRBV15 to TRBJ2-5; TRBD1 matches 9 bases. The better agreement between TRBJ2-1 and the DNA end casts doubt on the J call. The CDR3 is 15 residues long. Germline CDR1 and CDR2: LNHNV and YYDKDF (reference sequence). CDR3 nucleotide sequence: TGTGCCACCAGCAGAGATGACAGGGGGGGGGACGAGCAGTTCTTC. Translation gives CATSRDDRGGDEQFF.

The chain is built from TRBV11-1 and TRBJ2-5; D remains ambiguous. The CDR3 totals 14 residues. V was pared by 3 bases and J by 2 bases, with 10 bases between. Germline CDR1 reads SGHAT; CDR2 reads FQDESV (reference sequence). Here the CDR3 DNA reads TGTGCCAGCAGCTTGAACGGCGTACAAGAGACCCAGTACTTC. Encoded protein: CASSLNGVQETQYF.

This clonotype was seen once. The germline gene is not matched at one end of the junction; a read error may be the cause. The J gene is TRBJ2-5, the V gene TRBV12-3 or TRBV12-4, with D tentatively TRBD1 or TRBD2 (5 bases each). The CDR3 is 19 amino acids. The CDR3 DNA reads as TGTGCCAGCGCTTCGTGTGGGCCCTTCCTATCCGAAAGGGGAGAGACTCAGTACTTC. Protein sequence: CASASCGPFLSERGETQYF.

The V call is TRBV6-5, the J call TRBJ1-2; 9 bases fit TRBD1. J gave up 6 bases and V 4 bases, and 3 bases lay outside the gene matches. CDR1 and CDR2 (germline): MNHEY, SVGAGI. The CDR3 is made up of 13 amino acids. The CDR3 DNA reads as TGTGCCAGCAGTTCGGGGGACAGGGATGGCTACACCTTC. It encodes CASSSGDRDGYTF.

The rearrangement links TRBV7-9 to TRBJ1-2; D unresolved. Trimming left V 4 bases short and J 2 bases short, with 11 bases between. The CDR3 spans 14 residues. CDR1 is SEHNR, CDR2 FQNEAQ, per germline (reference sequence). This chain's CDR3 is CASSSPSLNYGYTF. CDR3 DNA: TGTGCCAGCAGCTCCCCAAGCCTAAACTATGGCTACACCTTC.

The CDR3 spells CASSLSLSGNTIYF. The CDR3 DNA reads TGTGCCAGCAGTTTATCGCTCTCTGGAAACACCATATATTTT. This chain uses TRBV12-3 or TRBV12-4 with TRBJ1-3; unclear D gene. The CDR3 contains 14 residues. Trimming took 2 bases from V and 0 from J, leaving 5 bases between them.

The chain links TRBV20-1 to TRBJ2-2, with 10 bases that match TRBD2. This CDR3 has 16 residues. J gave up 7 bases and V 2 bases, and 10 bases lay outside the gene matches. Germline-derived CDR1 and CDR2 are DFQATT and SNEGSKA (reference sequence). This chain's CDR3 is CSARYQLAGEDGELFF. Here the CDR3 DNA reads TGCAGTGCTAGATATCAGCTAGCGGGAGAGGACGGGGAGCTGTTTTTT.

The gene calls are TRBV12-3 or TRBV12-4 and TRBJ2-3; no reliable D call. The CDR3 spans 14 residues. The ends were cut back, 2 bases at V and 4 bases at J, with 10 bases in the middle. The CDR3 is CASSLSGIADTQYF. CDR3 nucleotides: TGTGCCAGCAGTTTATCTGGTATCGCAGATACGCAGTATTTT.

This clonotype has only a few counts. The gene calls are TRBV20-1 and TRBJ2-5; 8 nucleotides match TRBD2. The CDR3 loop spans 17 amino acids. Germline CDR1 and CDR2: DFQATT and SNEGSKA (reference sequence). V trimming: 0 bases; J trimming: 4 bases; junction bases outside the gene matches: 13. The CDR3 loop is CSARDLHRRGGTETQYF. CDR3 in DNA: TGCAGTGCTAGAGATCTCCATAGACGGGGGGGCACAGAGACCCAGTACTTC.

V usage is TRBV12-3 or TRBV12-4 and J usage is TRBJ1-2, with TRBD1 matching over 9 bases. V was pared by 5 bases and J by 5 bases, with 6 bases of the junction left unmatched. The CDR3 totals 14 residues. The CDR3 coding sequence is TGTGCCAGCAGTAGTCGGACAGGGGCTTATGGCTACACCTTC. Translating it yields CASSSRTGAYGYTF.

The chain combines TRBV20-1 with TRBJ2-7; TRBD2 aligns across 7 bases. Trimming cost V 1 base and J 3 bases; bases outside gene matches: 6. Germline V gene lookup returns CDR1 DFQATT and CDR2 SNEGSKA (reference sequence). CDR3 length: 14 amino acids. The CDR3 DNA follows: TGCAGTGCTAGAGTGGCGGGAGATTTCTACGAGCAGTACTTC. It codes for CSARVAGDFYEQYF.

In its sample, this clonotype was seen a few times. The chain has TRBV27 and TRBJ2-7, with 7 bases lining up with TRBD2. The CDR3 extends over 15 amino acids. Unmatched junction bases numbered 3, after V lost 0 bases and J lost 1 base. Germline V CDR1 and CDR2: MNHEY, SMNVEV (reference sequence). The CDR3 sequence: CASSLSAGESYEQYF. The CDR3 DNA reads TGTGCCAGCAGTTTATCGGCGGGAGAGTCCTACGAGCAGTACTTC.

The V call is TRBV5-1, the J call TRBJ2-7; 7 positions match TRBD1. The germline V gene has CDR1 SGHRS and CDR2 YFSETQ. With V trimmed by 0 bases and J by 5 bases, 2 bases remained unmatched. This CDR3 is 13 amino acids long. The CDR3 DNA sequence: TGCGCCAGCAGCTTGGAAGGGGGCGACGAGCAGTACTTC. This codes for CASSLEGGDEQYF.

This chain joins TRBV12-3 or TRBV12-4 and TRBJ2-1; 9 nucleotides line up with TRBD2. The V and J ends lost 7 bases and 4 bases, in that order; junction bases with no gene match: 8. The CDR3 contains 15 residues. CDR3 sequence reads: CASTILAGPYNEQFF. CDR3 DNA sequence: TGTGCCAGCACCATCCTAGCGGGGCCATACAATGAGCAGTTCTTC.

As regards this clonotype: A junction end diverges from the germline sequence, so it may reflect a read error. The gene calls are TRBV4-1 and TRBJ2-3, with D hard to call. Germline CDR1 MGHRA, CDR2 YSYEKL. The CDR3 sequence is 11 residues long. CDR3 DNA: TGCGCCACCAGCAAAAATATTACGCAGTATTTT. It yields the protein CATSKNITQYF.

The rearrangement joins TRBV28 to TRBJ1-1; D may be TRBD1 (5 bases). Trimming removed 3 bases from V and 1 base from J, with 12 bases in between. Germline CDR1 reads MDHEN; CDR2 reads SYDVKM. CDR3 length equals 15 residues. CDR3 region: CASSFFGHPNTEAFF. Here the CDR3 DNA reads TGTGCCAGCAGTTTTTTTGGACACCCGAACACTGAAGCTTTCTTT.

About this clonotype itself: Mismatch with germline at one junction end may stem from a read error. The chain employs TRBV4-3 and TRBJ1-1; D call uncertain. This CDR3 contains 13 residues. CDR1 LGHNA and CDR2 YSLEER come from the germline V gene. The CDR3 here is CANSQETRGEAFF. CDR3 sequence (DNA): TGCGCCAACAGCCAAGAGACCAGAGGTGAAGCTTTCTTT.

V and J are TRBV12-3 or TRBV12-4 and TRBJ2-1; unclear D gene. The CDR3 is 13 amino acids. V lost 5 bases to trimming and J lost 10 bases, with 15 bases between them. CDR3 in DNA: TGTGCCAGCAGTCTACCCAGGTTAGGGGAGCAGTTCTTC. The encoded protein is CASSLPRLGEQFF.

The V and J genes are TRBV13 and TRBJ2-3; the match to TRBD2 covers 9 bases. The CDR3 covers 15 residues. CDR1 and CDR2 (germline): PRHDT, FYEKMQ (reference sequence). The ends lost 2 bases at V and 7 bases at J; junction bases unmatched: 7. CDR3 sequence reads: CASSLSSGRLNTQYF. CDR3 nucleotides: TGTGCCAGCAGCTTAAGTAGCGGGAGACTAAATACGCAGTATTTT.

This rearrangement joins TRBV20-1 to TRBJ2-5, with 11 bases aligning to TRBD2. The junction had 5 bases not matched to a gene; V was cut back by 5 bases and J by 3 bases. This CDR3 has 14 amino acids. Per germline, CDR1 DFQATT and CDR2 SNEGSKA (reference sequence). The CDR3 DNA follows: TGCAGTGCTTGTCCGGGACTAGCGGAAGAGACCCAGTACTTC. It specifies CSACPGLAEETQYF.

This clonotype was recorded at least ten times. This rearrangement joins TRBV7-3 to TRBJ2-3, with 13 bases lining up with TRBD2. The germline V gene has CDR1 SGHTA and CDR2 FQGTGA. Trimming cost V 3 bases and J 6 bases; bases outside gene matches: 3. The CDR3 is 15 amino acids. The CDR3 is CASSLTSGGWDTQYF. The CDR3 DNA reads as TGTGCCAGCAGCTTGACTAGCGGGGGGTGGGATACGCAGTATTTT.

Notes on this clonotype: A read error may account for a junction end that differs from germline. This sequence joins TRBV20-1 and TRBJ2-7; 9 positions agree with TRBD1. The CDR3 consists of 11 residues. Germline V gene data show CDR1 as DFQATT and CDR2 as SNEGSKA (reference sequence). CDR3 DNA: TGCAGTGCCAACCCGGGACAGGGTTGGACCTTC. Translating it yields CSANPGQGWTF.

This clonotype was counted only a few times. V usage is TRBV9 and J usage is TRBJ2-5, with D hard to call. The J call may be incorrect, as the DNA end agrees better with TRBJ2-1. The CDR3 is made up of 13 amino acids. Per the germline V gene, CDR1 is SGDLS and CDR2 is YYNGEE. CDR3 amino acids: CASSARATDEQFF. In nucleotides, the CDR3 is TGTGCCAGCAGCGCCCGGGCCACAGATGAGCAGTTCTTC.

This chain links TRBV3-1 with TRBJ1-5; 8 bases are a match to TRBD1. Germline trimming cut 1 base from V and 2 bases from J; bases unmatched to any gene: 7. The V gene's germline CDR1 is LGHDT and CDR2 YNNKEL (reference sequence). This CDR3 spans 17 amino acids. CDR3 amino acids: CASSQGAPGQGNQPQHF. In DNA, the CDR3 is TGTGCCAGCAGCCAAGGAGCACCGGGACAGGGCAATCAGCCCCAGCATTTT.